One and the same sample provided the 4 T cell receptor beta chains below, sequenced in a study of control samples from healthy donors and cancer patients. Some clones are missing from TCRdb's copy, which holds only in-frame ones; the method was immunoSEQ multiplex PCR. The data show around 140,000 clones, with just under 95% seen just once and less than 7% held by the top ten. Material for sequencing was blood. These receptor sequences come from a man between 18 and 29 years old in good health.

The rearrangement joins TRBV28 to TRBJ2-3; 9 positions match TRBD1. V dropped 6 bases and J dropped 9; count of bases not matched to a gene: 4. The germline gives CDR1 MDHEN, CDR2 SYDVKM. The CDR3 contains 12 residues. This chain's CDR3 is CASRTGGGTQYF. The CDR3 nucleotides are TGTGCCAGCAGGACAGGGGGGGGGACGCAGTATTTT.

The gene calls are TRBV4-1 and TRBJ1-1; tentative D call: TRBD1 (6 bases). The germline V and J ends were trimmed by 5 bases and 1 base, with 14 bases remaining between them. Per germline, CDR1 MGHRA and CDR2 YSYEKL. CDR3 length: 15 residues. Written as DNA, the CDR3 is TGCGCCAGCAGCGAACTCGGACAGCGGAACACTGAAGCTTTCTTT. Translating it yields CASSELGQRNTEAFF.

The chain uses TRBV19 and TRBJ1-5, with 8 bases identical to TRBD1. The CDR3 has 16 amino acids. The trim removed 3 bases at V and 5 bases at J, leaving 9 bases unmatched. The germline gives CDR1 LNHDA, CDR2 SQIVND (reference sequence). CDR3 region: CASSMRSGTGYQPQHF. CDR3 DNA sequence: TGTGCCAGTAGTATGAGGTCGGGGACAGGCTATCAGCCCCAGCATTTT.

The chain uses TRBV4-2 and TRBJ1-6; D is undetermined. With 4 bases removed from V and 7 bases from J, the gap between germline ends came to 11 bases. The CDR3 spans 14 residues. Per germline, CDR1 LGHNA and CDR2 YNFKEQ. In DNA, the CDR3 is TGTGCCAGCAGCCTCCACAGTCAGAATTCACCCCTCCACTTT. The encoded protein is CASSLHSQNSPLHF.